The TCR beta chain under discussion was sequenced for a study of cytomegalovirus exposure and HLA in healthy donors. V dropped 5 bases and J dropped 6 bases, with 11 bases sitting between them. This CDR3 contains 13 residues. CDR1 MNHEY and CDR2 SMNVEV come from the germline V gene (reference sequence). General observations from the study: An analysis that was carried out later associated 17,000 or so TCR beta sequences with HLA alleles at 0.05 false discovery rate.

The PCR was carried out with 60 Vbeta primers and 13 Jbeta primers. The assay was immunoSEQ multiplex PCR, and TCRdb's table has in-frame clones only and misses some. The data contain about 94,000 clones, over 60% of them singletons. About this clone itself: The antigen is undetermined.

The chain links TRBV27 to TRBJ1-5; D possibly corresponds to TRBD1 (6 bases). The receptor was derived from a man aged 25-45 years in good health and CMV-seronegative. What was sequenced was PBMCs. CDR3 residues: CASSVQGAQPQHF. CDR3 DNA: TGTGCCAGCAGTGTACAGGGTGCTCAGCCCCAGCATTTT.